The sequence of this T cell receptor beta chain was determined in a study of persistence of HIV-infected CD4 T cells (dated by TCRdb to 2018 to 2020). Describing the broader study: CMV- and HIV-1 Gag-responding CD4+ T cells were isolated from ART-treated individuals so that antigen-driven clonal expansion of HIV-1-infected cells could be examined. Suppressive ART had been received by participants for a median of 8 years. The TCR cluster analysis across participants included roughly eight participants for CMV and over five participants for Gag. The clonality of all cells in each sorted population was measured by TCRbeta sequencing, and the clonality of infected cells was measured by proviral sequencing. Peripheral blood samples of up to 180 mL were taken at multiple time points, with the exception of two participants who underwent leukapheresis at a single time point.

This specimen's treatment or condition label, interpreted: suppressive antiretroviral therapy. Lysates of CMV-infected fibroblasts at 10 ug/mL were used to stimulate the cells. Memory CD4+ T cells that did not respond, being CD40L-negative, CD69-negative and CD45RO-high, were sorted as memory populations depleted of antigen-responding cells. Participants were HIV-1-infected adults who started suppressive ART during chronic infection. Plasma HIV-1 RNA had been undetectable (below 50 copies/mL) in participants for at least 4 years. To be included, participants needed a CD4+ T cell count above 400 cells/uL and a positive CMV serology. Before stimulation, PBMCs were isolated using density centrifugation and then depleted of CD8+ T cells. Stimulation of CD8-depleted PBMCs was carried out for over 15 hours with anti-CD28/CD49d costimulation, CD40-blocking antibody and enfuvirtide, to prevent new infections. Sorting was done on either a Beckman Coulter MoFlo Legacy or an XDP sorter, and propidium iodide was used to exclude dead cells. For samples with more than one million cells, genomic DNA was extracted with the QIAamp DNA Mini Kit, and for all other samples the Quick-DNA Microprep Kit was used.

Study-wide conclusions, independent of this receptor: Because the TCR analyses were done in bulk, restricting them to just the rare CMV-responding cells that actually carried HIV-1 proviruses was not possible. Within the same sorted populations, how oligoclonal the TCRs were correlated with how oligoclonal the proviruses were. Few individuals were included in the study, and only a limited range of antigens was tested. Significantly lower TCRbeta richness was observed in CMV- and Gag-responding cells than in anti-CD3/anti-CD28-responding cells, and higher oligoclonality was observed in CMV-responding cells than in CD3/CD28-stimulated and Gag-responding cells. Enrichment of degenerate expanded CDR3beta sequences was found in antigen-responding cells, suggesting convergent selection of CD4+ responses to CMV and Gag.

The immunoSEQ hsTCRB assay version 4, run in survey mode, was used to sequence TCRbeta repertoires from genomic DNA. Genomic DNA was diluted to 8 to 10 ng/uL, using up to 1 ug per sample for TCRbeta sequencing. Regarding the original processing steps: Analysis of the TCRbeta data was done in ImmunoSeq Analyzer 3.0, and diversity was computed on productive nucleotide rearrangements. Using the Immunarch R package, lower-bound TCR diversity was estimated with the improved Chao index and clonality was estimated with the Gini coefficient. Different nucleotide rearrangements encoding the same CDR3beta amino acid sequence were treated as distinct clonotypes. Differential abundance analysis identified TCRbeta sequences significantly enriched in antigen-responding cells relative to anti-CD3/anti-CD28-activated cells. GLIPH2 clustered TCRs by predicted peptide-MHC specificity, both within individual participants and across merged participant data sets. The source is immuneACCESS, and TCRdb retained only in-frame sequences with V and J called. Part of the clones is not carried over; for the studies checked, unresolved V genes explain less than half of this, and the remainder is unexplained. V and J calls and clone size are those listed in that table; D and trimming were worked out from the DNA. The sample has roughly 41,000 clones on record, about 85% of them singletons. 1.5% to 2% of the sample comes from the top ten.

V was cut back by 3 bases and J by 5 bases, leaving a gap of 10 bases between them. The CDR3, from cysteine to phenylalanine, totals 13 residues. Just CDR3 DNA is preserved here, 39 bases in frame from base 1. The germline V gene (reference sequence) supplies CDR1 SEHNR and CDR2 FQNEAQ. Turning to this clone: Its antigen is currently not known. No base-level quality is on record; no much larger clone is a single base apart.

The sequences come from CD4+ T cells sorted from PBMCs after roughly 18-hour stimulation, collected from a patient who received antiretroviral therapy. In the paper's terms, the cell subset or site label means: CD40L-CD69- CD45RO-high memory CD4 T cells not responding to CMV lysate. This TCR came from an adult man with HIV who was CMV-seropositive. The chain is made from TRBV7-9 and TRBJ1-1, with the D gene not clear enough to name. The CDR3 region has the sequence CASSLWEQTEAFF. The nucleotide sequence reads as follows: TGTGCCAGCAGCTTGTGGGAACAAACTGAAGCTTTCTTT.